Following are 24 T cell receptor beta chains from one sample sequenced in a study of post-analysis software for immune sequencing data (dated by TCRdb to between 2014 and 2017). Study-wide findings and limitations: Patients showed significantly higher frequencies than controls for a handful of TRBV segments, among them TRBV5-6, TRBV5-1 and TRBV20-1.

These receptors have no known antigen. To prepare the library, PCR was applied. Sequencing took place on an Illumina HiSeq 2500. To reduce PCR and sequencing biases, unique molecular identifiers were incorporated into the TCR beta cDNA libraries. In-frame beta chains were kept once TCRdb had trimmed the public reads at Q25 with fastp and called clones with MiXCR. Rows with a matching CDR3 protein are joined into one entry that keeps the most common DNA and genes. The sample profile shows around 710,000 distinct CDR3 sequences; 46% of them were found once. The biggest ten clones account for 4% to 5% of the sample. Source material: blood. The source of these receptors is a girl between 10 and 17 years old with multiple sclerosis.

This clonotype was seen a handful of times. This chain uses TRBV12-3 or TRBV12-4 with TRBJ2-1; D may correspond to TRBD1 or TRBD2 (5 bases each). The CDR3 covers 15 residues. The ends were cut back, 7 bases at V and 0 bases at J, with 13 bases in the middle. CDR3 amino acids: CASITDSGSYNEQFF. The DNA of the CDR3 is TGTGCCAGCATCACCGACAGCGGCTCCTACAATGAGCAGTTCTTC.

The table lists this clonotype with a count of one. This chain connects TRBV7-9 to TRBJ2-7; perhaps TRBD1 as D (5 bases). The closer fit of TRBJ2-5 to the DNA end suggests the J call may be wrong. The CDR3 extends over 14 amino acids. Germline V gene data show CDR1 as SEHNR and CDR2 as FQNEAQ (reference sequence). DNA for the CDR3: TGTGCCAGCAGCCCCGACAGTCCGGCGGAGACCCAGTACTTC. Its translation is CASSPDSPAETQYF.

This clonotype was recorded a few times. V is TRBV2 and J is TRBJ2-4, with TRBD1 matching over 9 bases. Judging by the DNA end, TRBJ2-7 fits better; the J call may be wrong. The V gene's germline CDR1 is SNHLY and CDR2 FYNNEI. The length of the CDR3 is 16 residues. The CDR3 DNA reads TGTGCCAGCAGTGACCTACAACGGGACAGGGTTTACGAGCAGTACTTC. It encodes CASSDLQRDRVYEQYF.

V usage is TRBV6-1 and J usage is TRBJ2-1; D is undetermined. V was pared by 7 bases and J by 5 bases, with 3 bases between. Germline-derived CDR1 and CDR2 are MNHNS and SASEGT. CDR3 length equals 10 residues. This CDR3 is CASTHNEQFF. CDR3 coding DNA: TGTGCCAGCACCCACAATGAGCAGTTCTTC.

The rearrangement uses TRBV3-1 and TRBJ2-7; 7 bases align to TRBD2. Germline lookup yields CDR1 LGHDT and CDR2 YNNKEL (reference sequence). The CDR3 runs to 16 residues. The junction had 12 bases not matched to a gene; V was cut back by 0 bases and J by 7 bases. Here the CDR3 reads CASSQEFYREADEQYF. In nucleotides, the CDR3 is TGTGCCAGCAGCCAAGAGTTCTACCGGGAGGCCGATGAGCAGTACTTC.

This clonotype was seen ten or more times. This chain joins TRBV5-6 and TRBJ2-5; D not certain. V lost 0 bases and J lost 0, with 3 bases in between. The CDR3 length is 13 residues. CDR1 SGHDT and CDR2 YYEEEE come from the germline V gene. CDR3 DNA sequence: TGTGCCAGCAGCTTGGGGTACCAAGAGACCCAGTACTTC. Protein product: CASSLGYQETQYF.

This clonotype has only a few counts. The chain employs TRBV3-1 and TRBJ2-3; D is uncertain. There are 14 residues in the CDR3. V was clipped by 0 bases and J by 8 bases, with 12 bases between them. Germline V gene data show CDR1 as LGHDT and CDR2 as YNNKEL (reference sequence). The CDR3 spells CASSQDPTPSTQYF. In DNA form, the CDR3 reads TGTGCCAGCAGCCAAGACCCCACCCCAAGTACGCAGTATTTT.

The V call is TRBV14, the J call TRBJ2-7; D is perhaps TRBD1 or TRBD2 (5 bases each). The CDR3 is 15 amino acids. CDR1 SGHDN and CDR2 FVKESK come from the germline V gene. The germline V and J ends were trimmed by 0 bases and 0 bases, with 9 bases remaining between them. The CDR3 bases are TGTGCCAGCAGCCAAGAGTGGGGGAGCTCCTACGAGCAGTACTTC. The encoded protein is CASSQEWGSSYEQYF.

J is TRBJ2-7 and V is TRBV28; no definite D call. Per the germline V gene, CDR1 is MDHEN and CDR2 is SYDVKM. The CDR3 has 14 amino acids. Trimming removed 2 bases at V and 0 bases at J, with 8 bases between. The CDR3 region has the DNA TGTGCCAGCAGTTTAGGGATACTCTCCTACGAGCAGTACTTC. It codes for CASSLGILSYEQYF.

This clonotype was observed a handful of times. CDR3 nucleotides: TGTGCCAGCACGACCACCGGCCGGGGAGAGGGCTACACCTTC. This translates into CASTTTGRGEGYTF. The J gene is TRBJ1-2, the V gene TRBV12-3 or TRBV12-4; D unresolved. The ends were cut back, 7 bases at V and 8 bases at J, with 20 bases in the middle. The CDR3 totals 14 residues.

The gene calls are TRBV7-2 and TRBJ1-2; weak D call: TRBD1 (5 bases). Germline values: CDR1 SGHTA, CDR2 FQGNSA. V lost 1 base to trimming and J lost 3 bases, with 15 bases between them. This CDR3 has 16 amino acids. CDR3 DNA sequence: TGTGCCAGCAGCTTAGGACAGACGGCCCTGTACTATGGCTACACCTTC. This sequence encodes CASSLGQTALYYGYTF.

A few counts support this clonotype. Here the CDR3 DNA reads TGTGCCACCAGCAGGGACAGATTCATTTCCGACTACGAGCAGTACTTC. Translation gives CATSRDRFISDYEQYF. The V gene is TRBV15, the J gene TRBJ2-7; D is perhaps TRBD1 (6 bases). The CDR3 spans 16 residues. The V gene's germline CDR1 is LNHNV and CDR2 YYDKDF (reference sequence). V was shortened by 3 bases and J by 3 bases, with 18 bases between the two germline ends.

The chain joins TRBV6-6 to TRBJ2-1; tentative D call: TRBD2 (6 bases). The CDR3 is made up of 15 amino acids. CDR1 and CDR2 (germline): MNHNY, SVGAGI (reference sequence). V was cut by 6 bases and J by 5 bases, with 17 bases left in between. The DNA of the CDR3 is TGTGCCAGCAGCCCCCGGGGTAGCGGAAACAATGAGCAGTTCTTC. This translates into CASSPRGSGNNEQFF.

This clonotype occurred a few times. The chain combines TRBV20-1 with TRBJ2-5; D call uncertain. The germline V gene encodes CDR1 DFQATT and CDR2 SNEGSKA (reference sequence). V lost 0 bases, J lost 8 bases, and 13 bases lay in between. CDR3 size: 13 residues. The CDR3 nucleotides read TGCAGTGCTAGAGATCTAGGCTACACAACCCAGTACTTC. It yields the protein CSARDLGYTTQYF.

About this clonotype itself: Sequence at one end of the junction differs from germline and may be a read error. The genes are TRBV6-5 and TRBJ2-6; D possibly uses TRBD1 or TRBD2 (5 bases each). CDR1 is MNHEY and CDR2 is SVGAGI in the germline V gene. The CDR3 consists of 15 residues. The CDR3 DNA sequence: TGTGCCAGCAGTCTCGAGGGGCTTGGGGCCAACGTCCCGACTTTC. Its protein is CASSLEGLGANVPTF.

J is TRBJ1-2 and V is TRBV20-1; possibly TRBD1 for D (6 bases). Trimming shortened V by 1 base and J by 6 bases, and 18 bases separated the two germline ends. This CDR3 is 15 amino acids long. Germline V gene sequence: CDR1 DFQATT, CDR2 SNEGSKA (reference sequence). The CDR3 sequence is CSARGPWGAENGYTF. CDR3 bases: TGCAGTGCTAGAGGGCCATGGGGGGCTGAGAATGGCTACACCTTC.

This sequence joins TRBV27 and TRBJ2-1, with a weak D call TRBD1 (5 bases). The CDR3 has 14 amino acids. V was trimmed by 0 bases and J by 9 bases, leaving 12 bases between them. Germline V gives CDR1 MNHEY, CDR2 SMNVEV (reference sequence). The CDR3: CASSLSGQGSEQFF. Written as DNA, the CDR3 is TGTGCCAGCAGTTTATCAGGCCAGGGCAGTGAGCAGTTCTTC.

This clonotype was seen more than once but under ten times. The chain is built from TRBV12-3 or TRBV12-4 and TRBJ2-1, with D perhaps TRBD1 (6 bases). The CDR3 is 11 amino acids. V lost 7 bases and J 6 bases, leaving 7 bases between the germline ends. The CDR3 nucleotides are TGTGCCAGCAAGACAGGCAATGAGCAGTTCTTC. Translation: CASKTGNEQFF.

The V call is TRBV6-1, the J call TRBJ2-7, with TRBD2 matching 14 bases. The V segment lost 4 bases and the J segment 1 base; nucleotides outside the gene matches: 3. The CDR3 consists of 16 residues. Germline V gives CDR1 MNHNS, CDR2 SASEGT. The CDR3 is CASSGLAGGLSYEQYF. The CDR3 nucleotides are TGTGCCAGCAGTGGACTAGCGGGAGGGCTATCCTACGAGCAGTACTTC.

The chain combines TRBV29-1 with TRBJ2-7; TRBD2 agrees at 11 bases. The CDR3 is made up of 16 amino acids. The V gene's germline CDR1 is SQVTM and CDR2 ANQGSEA. V trimming: 6 bases; J trimming: 0 bases; junction bases outside the gene matches: 10. CDR3 residues: CSVQGASGRTSYEQYF. The CDR3 DNA sequence: TGCAGCGTCCAAGGGGCTAGCGGGAGGACCTCCTACGAGCAGTACTTC.

V usage is TRBV20-1 and J usage is TRBJ1-4; D remains ambiguous. V lost 0 bases and J lost 6, with 11 bases in between. The CDR3 contains 14 residues. The germline V gene has CDR1 DFQATT and CDR2 SNEGSKA (reference sequence). CDR3 sequence: CSAREGRAYEKLFF. The CDR3 bases are TGCAGTGCTAGAGAAGGACGGGCTTATGAAAAACTGTTTTTT.

This chain joins TRBV5-4 and TRBJ2-2; 7 nucleotides agree with TRBD1. CDR1 and CDR2 (germline): SGHNT, YYREEE (reference sequence). The trim removed 2 bases at V and 7 bases at J, leaving 5 bases unmatched. CDR3 length: 14 amino acids. The CDR3 spells CASSLQGYHGELFF. The CDR3, as DNA: TGTGCCAGCAGCTTACAGGGGTATCACGGGGAGCTGTTTTTT.

This clonotype was detected once. This may stem from a read error, because a much larger clone lies one nucleotide away. The V gene is TRBV7-2, the J gene TRBJ2-5; no firm D call. Germline V lookup: CDR1 SGHTA, CDR2 FQGNSA. The CDR3 is 14 residues long. V was cut by 1 base and J by 5 bases, with 11 bases left in between. The CDR3 protein is CASSLDPERETQYF. CDR3 in DNA: TGTGCCAGCAGCTTAGATCCGGAGAGGGAGACCCAGTACTTC.

This clonotype was recorded a few times. The chain uses TRBV20-1 and TRBJ2-7, with no clear D. This CDR3 has 13 amino acids. Germline CDR1 reads DFQATT; CDR2 reads SNEGSKA (reference sequence). Trimming pared 0 bases from V and 0 bases from J, leaving 6 bases between. The CDR3 sequence is CSARDTDSYEQYF. DNA of the CDR3: TGCAGTGCTAGAGATACCGACTCCTACGAGCAGTACTTC.